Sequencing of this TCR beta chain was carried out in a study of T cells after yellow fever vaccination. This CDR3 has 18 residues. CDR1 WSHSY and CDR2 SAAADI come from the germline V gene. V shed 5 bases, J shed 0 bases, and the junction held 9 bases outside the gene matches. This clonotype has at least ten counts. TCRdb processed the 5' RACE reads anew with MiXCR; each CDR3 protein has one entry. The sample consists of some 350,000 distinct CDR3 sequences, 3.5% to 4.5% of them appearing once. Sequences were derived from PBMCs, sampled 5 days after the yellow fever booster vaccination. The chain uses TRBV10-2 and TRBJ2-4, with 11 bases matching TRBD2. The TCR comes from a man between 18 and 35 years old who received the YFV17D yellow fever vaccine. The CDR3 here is CASSHSLAGDLAKNIQYF. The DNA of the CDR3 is TGCGCCAGCAGTCACTCACTAGCGGGGGACCTAGCCAAAAACATTCAGTACTTC.